The source of this T cell receptor (beta chain) is a study of blood T cell repertoires in COVID-19. V lost 0 bases, J lost 7 bases, and 13 bases lay in between. CDR1 KGHSH and CDR2 LQKENI come from the germline V gene. The CDR3 is made up of 15 amino acids. In the source study's methods: Scientists estimated how many nucleated cells there were by amplifying reference gene primers. The repertoire was sequenced with immunoSEQ multiplex PCR; TCRdb's copy has only in-frame clones and lacks some. That table gives V, J and clone size, and the DNA gave D and trimming. Of 210,000 or so clones in the sample, 88% were seen once.

Input material: peripheral blood. This clonotype was sampled from a woman aged 35 to 49 who had recovered from COVID-19. The chain uses TRBV18 and TRBJ2-1, with D unresolved. The CDR3 DNA follows: TGTGCCAGCTCACCACCGCCAGAGGCTCGGAATGAGCAGTTCTTC. Translated: CASSPPPEARNEQFF.